The 21 T cell receptor beta chains in this list originate from one sample, sequenced in a study of shared clonotypes between healthy human individuals. Measured with immunoSEQ multiplex PCR; TCRdb has only the in-frame clones, and not every one. Among millions of clones listed, 90% to 95% were seen once. Sequenced material: naive CD4+ T cells sorted from blood. Subset denoted: CD45RA+ positively selected. The receptor source for this set is a man aged 18 to 30 in good health.

This chain uses TRBV29-1 with TRBJ1-3; no reliable D call. The V gene lost 5 bases and the J gene lost 0 bases, with 8 bases spanning the gap. Germline loops: CDR1 SQVTM, CDR2 ANQGSEA. This CDR3 is 13 amino acids long. The CDR3 DNA follows: TGCAGCGTTACTGGGTCCTCTGGAAACACCATATATTTT. Translated: CSVTGSSGNTIYF.

Note on this clone: Other DNA sequences in this specimen translate into the identical CDR3. This chain connects TRBV5-1 to TRBJ2-5; D uncertain. CDR1 is SGHRS, CDR2 YFSETQ, per germline. Between the trimmed V and J ends, which lost 0 bases and 1 base, there was a span of 7 bases. CDR3 length equals 14 residues. CDR3 protein: CASSLGGSQETQYF. The CDR3 DNA reads TGCGCCAGCAGCTTGGGGGGTTCCCAAGAGACCCAGTACTTC. Complete variable domain (other parts from reference TRBV5-1 and TRBJ2-5): KAGVTQTPRYLIKTRGQQVTLSCSPISGHRSVSWYQQTPGQGLQFLFEYFSETQRNKGNFPGRFSGRQFSNSRSEMNVSTLELGDSALYLCASSLGGSQETQYFGPGTRLLVL.

DNA for the CDR3: TGTGCCAGCAGTGTACAGGGAGGGAATGAGCAGTTCTTC. Translated, it gives CASSVQGGNEQFF. The chain recombines TRBV6-4 with TRBJ2-1, with a tentative D call TRBD2 (7 bases). The CDR3 has 13 residues. Trimming stripped 4 bases from V and 7 bases from J, with 11 bases between. Germline CDR1 and CDR2: MRHNA and SNTAGT.

As regards this clone: Other DNA sequences in this sample translate to the same CDR3. V and J are TRBV5-1 and TRBJ2-1, with TRBD2 matching 8 bases. The CDR3 runs 15 residues. Per the germline V gene, CDR1 is SGHRS and CDR2 is YFSETQ. V shed 4 bases, J shed 5 bases, and the junction held 8 bases outside the gene matches. Here the CDR3 DNA reads TGCGCCAGCAGCCTCCTAGCGGGCGGCAACAATGAGCAGTTCTTC. Amino acid sequence: CASSLLAGGNNEQFF.

This CDR3 reads CASRFGRNTEAFF. The CDR3 DNA is TGTGCCAGCAGATTCGGACGGAACACTGAAGCTTTCTTT. The chain has TRBV6-5 and TRBJ1-1; D not resolved. The CDR3 loop spans 13 amino acids. Germline V lookup: CDR1 MNHEY, CDR2 SVGAGI. The germline V and J ends were trimmed by 6 bases and 1 base, with 9 bases remaining between them.

The chain is built from TRBV14 and TRBJ1-1; a possible D gene is TRBD1 (6 bases). In germline, CDR1 is SGHDN, CDR2 FVKESK. CDR3 size: 14 residues. Trimming took 9 bases from V and 3 from J, leaving 17 bases between them. For the CDR3, the DNA is TGTGCCAGAACGAGGGGGAAAAGGGACACTGAAGCTTTCTTT. Amino acids: CARTRGKRDTEAFF.

V is TRBV11-3 and J is TRBJ2-5; D unresolved. Germline V gives CDR1 SGHNT, CDR2 YENEEA. The V end was cut by 2 bases, the J end by 3 bases, with 7 bases between. The CDR3 runs 13 residues. The CDR3 spells CASSLHPEETQYF. The CDR3 region has the DNA TGTGCCAGCAGCTTACACCCAGAAGAGACCCAGTACTTC.

This rearrangement joins TRBV11-2 to TRBJ1-1; 7 bases are shared with TRBD1. CDR3 length: 13 residues. V gave up 5 bases and J gave up 5 bases; unmatched junction bases: 5. Per germline, CDR1 SGHAT and CDR2 FQNNGV. The CDR3 nucleotides are TGTGCCAGCAGCACCCAGACAGGGACTGAAGCTTTCTTT. It is translated as CASSTQTGTEAFF.

This clone was detected once. The genes are TRBV5-4 and TRBJ2-7; possibly TRBD2 for D (6 bases). Germline-derived CDR1 and CDR2 are SGHNT and YYREEE (reference sequence). The CDR3 consists of 15 residues. V lost 0 bases to trimming and J lost 5 bases, with 15 bases between them. The CDR3: CASSLARDGRNEQYF. The CDR3 nucleotides are TGTGCCAGCAGCTTGGCGCGGGACGGCCGAAACGAGCAGTACTTC. The complete variable domain, with remaining parts taken from reference TRBV5-4 and TRBJ2-7, reads ETGVTQSPTHLIKTRGQQVTLRCSSQSGHNTVSWYQQALGQGPQFIFQYYREEENGRGNFPPRFSGLQFPNYSSELNVNALELDDSALYLCASSLARDGRNEQYFGPGTRLTVT.

This rearrangement joins TRBV4-1 to TRBJ1-2, with D hard to call. Trimming cost V 5 bases and J 4 bases, with 14 bases left between them. CDR1 MGHRA and CDR2 YSYEKL come from the germline V gene. This CDR3 is 14 amino acids long. CDR3 loop: CASSSVNWGYGYTF. The CDR3 DNA follows: TGCGCCAGCAGCTCCGTTAACTGGGGCTATGGCTACACCTTC.

In DNA, the CDR3 is TGTGCCAGCAGCGTAGATCCCAGAAACTCCTACGAGCAGTACTTC. This codes for CASSVDPRNSYEQYF. This rearrangement joins TRBV9 to TRBJ2-7; D not certain. Germline V gene sequence: CDR1 SGDLS, CDR2 YYNGEE. The CDR3 spans 15 residues. The germline V and J ends were trimmed by 0 bases and 0 bases, with 10 bases remaining between them.

The V and J genes are TRBV7-2 and TRBJ1-1, with TRBD1 matching over 7 bases. The germline V gene has CDR1 SGHTA and CDR2 FQGNSA. The V segment lost 0 bases and the J segment 1 base; nucleotides outside the gene matches: 2. The CDR3 extends over 15 amino acids. CDR3 sequence reads: CASSLATGWNTEAFF. CDR3 nucleotide sequence: TGTGCCAGCAGCTTAGCGACAGGGTGGAACACTGAAGCTTTCTTT.

CDR3 sequence reads: CASGFRGQGSGELFF. The CDR3 region has the DNA TGTGCTAGTGGTTTCCGAGGACAGGGCAGCGGGGAGCTGTTTTTT. V gene TRBV12-5 combines with J gene TRBJ2-2; TRBD1 agrees at 8 bases. The CDR3 runs to 15 residues. V shed 3 bases and J 7 bases; nucleotides not matched to a gene: 7. The V gene's germline CDR1 is LGHNT and CDR2 FRNRAP.

This chain links TRBV5-6 with TRBJ1-4, with a weak D call TRBD1 (5 bases). Trimming shortened V by 0 bases and J by 10 bases, and 13 bases separated the two germline ends. The V gene's germline CDR1 is SGHDT and CDR2 YYEEEE. This CDR3 is 14 amino acids long. The CDR3 spells CASSLVGEDGKLFF. The DNA for the CDR3 is TGTGCCAGCAGCTTGGTAGGGGAGGATGGAAAACTGTTTTTT.

This clone appeared a single time. The chain is built from TRBV19 and TRBJ1-5; no reliable D call. The CDR3 spans 15 residues. V shed 3 bases and J shed 0 bases, with 9 bases lying between them. The germline V gene has CDR1 LNHDA and CDR2 SQIVND (reference sequence). The CDR3 coding sequence is TGTGCCAGTAGTATGCAGGAGAATAGCAATCAGCCCCAGCATTTT. Its translation is CASSMQENSNQPQHF.

In DNA, the CDR3 is TGTGCCAGCGAGAGAGAATCCCGACCCCCCCAGTACTTC. This sequence encodes CASERESRPPQYF. The V gene is TRBV5-6, the J gene TRBJ2-5; no reliable D call. Germline V gene lookup returns CDR1 SGHDT and CDR2 YYEEEE. V lost 7 bases and J lost 9, with 19 bases in between. The CDR3 covers 13 residues.

V and J are TRBV10-2 and TRBJ2-1; the D gene is possibly TRBD1 (5 bases). The CDR3 contains 14 residues. The germline V gene has CDR1 WSHSY and CDR2 SAAADI. Trimming removed 3 bases from V and 4 bases from J, with 10 bases in between. CDR3 residues: CASSEQVGYNEQFF. For the CDR3, the DNA is TGCGCCAGCAGTGAACAGGTGGGATACAATGAGCAGTTCTTC.

Only one count was recorded for this clone. The rearrangement uses TRBV28 and TRBJ2-6; D gene uncertain. Germline lookup yields CDR1 MDHEN and CDR2 SYDVKM. V was clipped by 6 bases and J by 6 bases, with 9 bases between them. CDR3 length equals 13 residues. CDR3 DNA sequence: TGTGCCAGCAGCCGACGAAAGGCCAACGTCCTGACTTTC. This codes for CASSRRKANVLTF.

The rearrangement links TRBV4-3 to TRBJ1-4; D is unclear. The CDR3 loop spans 16 amino acids. The germline gives CDR1 LGHNA, CDR2 YSLEER. Between the trimmed V and J ends, which lost 1 base and 4 bases, there was a span of 13 bases. CDR3 sequence reads: CASSQGLGSYNEKLFF. The DNA of the CDR3 is TGCGCCAGCAGCCAAGGGTTGGGCAGCTATAATGAAAAACTGTTTTTT.

The V and J genes are TRBV10-1 and TRBJ2-3, with no clear D. CDR1 is WNHNN, CDR2 SYGVQD, per germline (reference sequence). Trimming took off 0 bases at V and 2 bases at J, with 12 bases between the two ends. The CDR3 covers 16 residues. This chain's CDR3 is CASSESWEGSTDTQYF. CDR3 nucleotides: TGCGCCAGCAGTGAGTCATGGGAAGGATCCACAGATACGCAGTATTTT.

The J gene is TRBJ1-5, the V gene TRBV27; the D is unclear. The CDR3 contains 16 residues. Germline CDR1 and CDR2: MNHEY and SMNVEV (reference sequence). Trimming stripped 3 bases from V and 0 bases from J, with 12 bases between. CDR3 loop: CASSFGGTYSNQPQHF. CDR3 in DNA: TGTGCCAGCAGTTTCGGCGGTACTTATAGCAATCAGCCCCAGCATTTT.